This TCR beta chain originates from a study of T cell responses to AZD1222 COVID-19 vaccine. Whole-study findings and limits: Donors were mostly white British, more females; clonal diversity possibly underestimated. Only five or six people who got AZD1222 tested seropositive at baseline.

Some clones are missing from TCRdb's copy, which holds only in-frame ones; the method was immunoSEQ multiplex PCR. The sample has approximately 67,000 clones; roughly 80% are singletons. Regarding this clone: Its specificity is unknown.

V was trimmed by 0 bases and J by 0 bases, leaving 6 bases between them. The length of the CDR3 is 15 residues. Germline lookup yields CDR1 LGHDT and CDR2 YNNKEL (reference sequence). The source of this sequence is an adult who received the AZD1222 COVID-19 vaccine. This chain connects TRBV3-1 (or the pseudogene TRBV3-2) to TRBJ1-3; no clear D gene. The starting material was peripheral blood, obtained 28 days after the second AZD1222 dose. The CDR3 nucleotides read TGTGCCAGCAGCCAAGAAGTCCGCTCTGGAAACACCATATATTTT. Amino acids: CASSQEVRSGNTIYF.